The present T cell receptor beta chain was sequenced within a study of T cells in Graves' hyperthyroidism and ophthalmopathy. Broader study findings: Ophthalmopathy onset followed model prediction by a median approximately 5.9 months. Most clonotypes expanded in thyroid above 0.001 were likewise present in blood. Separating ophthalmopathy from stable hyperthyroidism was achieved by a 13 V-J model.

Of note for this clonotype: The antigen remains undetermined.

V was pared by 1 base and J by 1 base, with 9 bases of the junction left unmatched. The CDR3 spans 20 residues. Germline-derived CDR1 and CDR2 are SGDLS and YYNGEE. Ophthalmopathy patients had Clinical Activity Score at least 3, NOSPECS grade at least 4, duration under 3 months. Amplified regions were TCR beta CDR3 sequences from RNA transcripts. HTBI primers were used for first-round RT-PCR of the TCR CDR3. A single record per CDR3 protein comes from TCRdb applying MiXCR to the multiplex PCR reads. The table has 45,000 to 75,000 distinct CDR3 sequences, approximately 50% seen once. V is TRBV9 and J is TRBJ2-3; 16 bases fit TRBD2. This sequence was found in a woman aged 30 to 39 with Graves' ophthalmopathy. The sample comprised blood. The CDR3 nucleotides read TGTGCCAGCAGCGTACCGGGACTAGCGGGAGGGATGAGGGGCACAGATACGCAGTATTTT. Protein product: CASSVPGLAGGMRGTDTQYF.